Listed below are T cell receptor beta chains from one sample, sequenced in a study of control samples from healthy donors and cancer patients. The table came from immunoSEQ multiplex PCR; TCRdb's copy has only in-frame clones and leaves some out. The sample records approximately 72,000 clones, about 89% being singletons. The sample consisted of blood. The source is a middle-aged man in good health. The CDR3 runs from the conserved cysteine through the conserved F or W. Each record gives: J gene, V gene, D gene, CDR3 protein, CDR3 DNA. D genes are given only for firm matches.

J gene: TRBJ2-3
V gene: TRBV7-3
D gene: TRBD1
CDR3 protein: CASSPTGTGGREDTQYF
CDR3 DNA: TGTGCCAGCAGCCCTACCGGGACAGGGGGACGAGAGGATACGCAGTATTTT

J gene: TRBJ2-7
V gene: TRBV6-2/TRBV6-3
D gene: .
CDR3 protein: CASSYLATTYEQYF
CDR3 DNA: TGTGCCAGCAGTTACTTAGCCACAACCTACGAGCAGTACTTC

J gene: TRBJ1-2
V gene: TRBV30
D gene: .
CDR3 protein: CAWSPLGMTNYGYTF
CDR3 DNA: TGTGCCTGGAGTCCCCTGGGTATGACTAACTATGGCTACACCTTC

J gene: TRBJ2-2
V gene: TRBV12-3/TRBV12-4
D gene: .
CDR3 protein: CASRWGTGELFF
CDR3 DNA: TGTGCCAGCAGGTGGGGCACCGGGGAGCTGTTTTTT

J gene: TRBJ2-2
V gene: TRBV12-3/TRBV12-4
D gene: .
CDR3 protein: CASSDGGELFF
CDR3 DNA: TGTGCCAGCAGCGATGGCGGGGAGCTGTTTTTT

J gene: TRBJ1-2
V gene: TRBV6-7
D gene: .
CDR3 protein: CASRLTVRWYGYTF
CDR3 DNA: TGTGCCAGCAGACTGACCGTTCGGTGGTATGGCTACACCTTC

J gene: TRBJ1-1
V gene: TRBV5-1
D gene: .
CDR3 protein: CASSLSGKPNTEAFF
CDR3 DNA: TGCGCCAGCAGCTTGTCGGGGAAGCCGAACACTGAAGCTTTCTTT

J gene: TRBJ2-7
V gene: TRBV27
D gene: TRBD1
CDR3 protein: CASSLLGQGDEQYF
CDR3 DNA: TGTGCCAGCAGTTTATTGGGACAGGGAGACGAGCAGTACTTC